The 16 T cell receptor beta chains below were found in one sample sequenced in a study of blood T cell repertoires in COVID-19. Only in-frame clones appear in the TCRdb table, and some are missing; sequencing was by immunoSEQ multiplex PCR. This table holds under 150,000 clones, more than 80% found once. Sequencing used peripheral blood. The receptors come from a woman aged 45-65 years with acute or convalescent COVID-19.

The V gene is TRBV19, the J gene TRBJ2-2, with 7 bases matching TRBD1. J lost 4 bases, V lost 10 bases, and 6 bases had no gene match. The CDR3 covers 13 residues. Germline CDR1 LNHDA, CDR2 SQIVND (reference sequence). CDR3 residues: CATLTGRTGELFF. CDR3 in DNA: TGTGCCACCCTGACAGGGCGCACCGGGGAGCTGTTTTTT.

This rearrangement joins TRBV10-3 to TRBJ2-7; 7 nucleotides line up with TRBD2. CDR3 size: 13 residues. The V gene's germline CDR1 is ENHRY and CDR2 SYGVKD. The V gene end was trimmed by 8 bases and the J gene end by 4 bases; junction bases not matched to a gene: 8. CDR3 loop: CAIGGEGMYEQYF. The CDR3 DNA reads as TGTGCCATCGGGGGGGAGGGGATGTACGAGCAGTACTTC.

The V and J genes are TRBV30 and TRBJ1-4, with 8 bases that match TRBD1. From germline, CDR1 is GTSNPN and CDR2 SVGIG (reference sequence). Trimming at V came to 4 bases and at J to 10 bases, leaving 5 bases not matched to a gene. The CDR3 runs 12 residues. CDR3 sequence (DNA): TGTGCCTGGAAGGACAGGGAAGGAAAACTGTTTTTT. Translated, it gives CAWKDREGKLFF.

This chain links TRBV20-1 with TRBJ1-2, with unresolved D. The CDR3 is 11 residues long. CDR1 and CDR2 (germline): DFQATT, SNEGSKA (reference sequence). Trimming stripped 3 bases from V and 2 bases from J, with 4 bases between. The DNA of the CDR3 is TGCAGTGCTAGTCAGAACTATGGCTACACCTTC. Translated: CSASQNYGYTF.

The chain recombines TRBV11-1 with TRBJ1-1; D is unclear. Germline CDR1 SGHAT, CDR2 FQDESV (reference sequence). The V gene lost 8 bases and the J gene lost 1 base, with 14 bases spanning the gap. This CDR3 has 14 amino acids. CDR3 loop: CASSIGIANTEAFF. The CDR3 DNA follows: TGTGCCAGCTCCATCGGGATCGCGAACACTGAAGCTTTCTTT.

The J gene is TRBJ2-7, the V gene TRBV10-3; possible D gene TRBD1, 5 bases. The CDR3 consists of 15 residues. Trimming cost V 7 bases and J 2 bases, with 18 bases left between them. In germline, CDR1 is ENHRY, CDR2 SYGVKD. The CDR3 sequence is CAINAGNTLPYEQYF. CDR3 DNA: TGTGCCATCAACGCAGGGAATACTTTACCCTACGAGCAGTACTTC.

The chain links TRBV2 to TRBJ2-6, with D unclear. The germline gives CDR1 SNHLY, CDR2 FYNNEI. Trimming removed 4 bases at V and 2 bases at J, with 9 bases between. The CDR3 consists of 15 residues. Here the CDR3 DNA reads TGTGCCAGCAGTGTTCGAAGCCCTGGGGCCAACGTCCTGACTTTC. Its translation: CASSVRSPGANVLTF. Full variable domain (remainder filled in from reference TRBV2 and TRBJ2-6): EPEVTQTPSHQVTQMGQEVILRCVPISNHLYFYWYRQILGQKVEFLVSFYNNEISEKSEIFDDQFSVERPDGSNFTLKIRSTKLEDSAMYFCASSVRSPGANVLTFGAGSRLTVL.

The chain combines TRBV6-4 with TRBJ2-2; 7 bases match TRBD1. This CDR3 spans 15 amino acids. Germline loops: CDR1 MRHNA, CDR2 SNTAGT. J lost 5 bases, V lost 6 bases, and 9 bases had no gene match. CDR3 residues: CASRAQGFATGELFF. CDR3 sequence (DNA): TGTGCCAGCAGGGCACAGGGGTTCGCTACCGGGGAGCTGTTTTTT.

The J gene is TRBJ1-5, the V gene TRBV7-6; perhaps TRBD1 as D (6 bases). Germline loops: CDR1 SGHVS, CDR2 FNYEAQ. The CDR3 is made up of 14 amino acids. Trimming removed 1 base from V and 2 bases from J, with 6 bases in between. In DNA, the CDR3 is TGTGCCAGCAGCTTAGGACAGGGCAATCAGCCCCAGCATTTT. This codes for CASSLGQGNQPQHF.

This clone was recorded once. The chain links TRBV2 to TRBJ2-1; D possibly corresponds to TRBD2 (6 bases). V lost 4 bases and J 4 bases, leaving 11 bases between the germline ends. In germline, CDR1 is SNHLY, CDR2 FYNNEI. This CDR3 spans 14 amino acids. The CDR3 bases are TGTGCCAGCAGTGCGACTAGAGGTTACAATGAGCAGTTCTTC. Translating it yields CASSATRGYNEQFF. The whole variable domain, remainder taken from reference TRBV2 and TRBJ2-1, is EPEVTQTPSHQVTQMGQEVILRCVPISNHLYFYWYRQILGQKVEFLVSFYNNEISEKSEIFDDQFSVERPDGSNFTLKIRSTKLEDSAMYFCASSATRGYNEQFFGPGTRLTVL.

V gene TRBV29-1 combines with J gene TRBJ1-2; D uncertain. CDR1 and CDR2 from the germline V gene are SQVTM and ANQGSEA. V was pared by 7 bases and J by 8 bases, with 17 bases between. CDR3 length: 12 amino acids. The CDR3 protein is CSASPTSFGYTF. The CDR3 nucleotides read TGCAGCGCCTCACCGACAAGCTTCGGCTACACCTTC.

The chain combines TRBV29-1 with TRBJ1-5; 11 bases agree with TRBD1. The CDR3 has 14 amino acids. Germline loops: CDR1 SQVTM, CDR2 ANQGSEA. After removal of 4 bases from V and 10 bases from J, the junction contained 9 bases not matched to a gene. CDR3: CSVAGTGGSGPQHF. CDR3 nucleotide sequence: TGCAGCGTTGCCGGGACAGGGGGTAGCGGTCCCCAGCATTTT.

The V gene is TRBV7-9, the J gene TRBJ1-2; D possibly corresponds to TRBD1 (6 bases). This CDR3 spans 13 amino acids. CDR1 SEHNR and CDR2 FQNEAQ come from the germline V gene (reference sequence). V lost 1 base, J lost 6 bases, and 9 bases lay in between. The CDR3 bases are TGTGCCAGCAGCTTAGAACAGGGAGATGGCTACACCTTC. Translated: CASSLEQGDGYTF.

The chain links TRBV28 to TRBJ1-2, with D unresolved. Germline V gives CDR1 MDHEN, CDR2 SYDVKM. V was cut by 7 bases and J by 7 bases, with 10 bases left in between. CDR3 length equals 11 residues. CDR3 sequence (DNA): TGTGCCAGCACCCGTTCGGGTGGCTACACCTTC. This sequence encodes CASTRSGGYTF.

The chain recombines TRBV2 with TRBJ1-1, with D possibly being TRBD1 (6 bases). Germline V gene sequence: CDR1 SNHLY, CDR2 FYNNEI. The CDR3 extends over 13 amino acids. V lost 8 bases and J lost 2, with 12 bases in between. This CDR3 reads CASRRGGNTEAFF. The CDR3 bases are TGTGCCAGCCGCCGAGGGGGAAACACTGAAGCTTTCTTT. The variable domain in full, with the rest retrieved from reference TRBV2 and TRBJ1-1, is EPEVTQTPSHQVTQMGQEVILRCVPISNHLYFYWYRQILGQKVEFLVSFYNNEISEKSEIFDDQFSVERPDGSNFTLKIRSTKLEDSAMYFCASRRGGNTEAFFGQGTRLTVV.

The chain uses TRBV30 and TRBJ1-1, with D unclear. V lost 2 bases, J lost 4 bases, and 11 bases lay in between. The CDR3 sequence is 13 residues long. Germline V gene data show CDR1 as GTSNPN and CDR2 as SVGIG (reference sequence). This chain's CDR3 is CAWSPRVGTEAFF. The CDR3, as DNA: TGTGCCTGGAGTCCTCGGGTAGGCACTGAAGCTTTCTTT.